This record concerns one TCR beta chain sequence. The authors reverse transcribed roughly 0.5 to 1 ug RNA with random hexamers. MiXCR was run by TCRdb on the immunoSEQ multiplex PCR reads, yielding one entry per CDR3 protein. The profile shows some 300,000 distinct CDR3 sequences, 65% to 90% of them singletons. The CDR3 is 12 residues long. CDR1 and CDR2 from the germline V gene are PRHDT and FYEKMQ (reference sequence). V was trimmed by 10 bases and J by 5 bases, leaving 14 bases between them. These data are taken from a study of CD8 T cells in Susac syndrome. V gene TRBV13 combines with J gene TRBJ1-1; D uncertain. The receptor was isolated from a human donor with multiple sclerosis. Sequenced material: CD8+ T cells from PBMCs. CDR3 in DNA: TGTGCCACCTTACGGGGTGGAACTGAAGCTTTCTTT. Translating it yields CATLRGGTEAFF. Drawing the rest from reference TRBV13 and TRBJ1-1, the complete variable domain is AAGVIQSPRHLIKEKRETATLKCYPIPRHDTVYWYQQGPGQDPQFLISFYEKMQSDKGSIPDRFSAQQFSDYHSELNMSSLELGDSALYFCATLRGGTEAFFGQGTRLTVV.